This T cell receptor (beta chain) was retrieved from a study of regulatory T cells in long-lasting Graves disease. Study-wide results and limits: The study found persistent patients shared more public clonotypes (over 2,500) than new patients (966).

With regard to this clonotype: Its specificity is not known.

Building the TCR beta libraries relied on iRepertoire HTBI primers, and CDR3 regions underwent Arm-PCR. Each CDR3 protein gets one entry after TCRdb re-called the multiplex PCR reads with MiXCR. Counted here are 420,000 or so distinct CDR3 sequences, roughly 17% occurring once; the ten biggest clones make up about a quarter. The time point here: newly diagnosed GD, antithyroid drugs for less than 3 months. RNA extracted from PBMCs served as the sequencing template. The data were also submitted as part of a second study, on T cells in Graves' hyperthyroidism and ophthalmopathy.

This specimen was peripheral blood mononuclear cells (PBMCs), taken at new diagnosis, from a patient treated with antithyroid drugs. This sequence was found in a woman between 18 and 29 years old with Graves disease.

DNA for the CDR3: TGTGCCAGCAGTTTGCTTGGTCTGAACACTGAAGCTTTCTTT. It is translated as CASSLLGLNTEAFF. The chain links TRBV27 to TRBJ1-1; D gene uncertain. The CDR3 runs 14 residues. Trimming cost V 3 bases and J 0 bases, with 8 bases left between them. From germline, CDR1 is MNHEY and CDR2 SMNVEV (reference sequence).